One and the same sample provided the 25 T cell receptor beta chains below, sequenced in a study of identical twins. MiXCR was run by TCRdb on the 5' RACE reads, yielding one entry per CDR3 protein. The sample holds about 900,000 distinct CDR3 sequences; more than 9% are singletons and the top ten take roughly 1.5%. These same records also appear under a second study, on yellow fever vaccine responses in identical twins.

Sequencing was done on a sample of PBMCs. Receptors were obtained from a woman aged 18-35 years in good health.

This sequence joins TRBV11-2 and TRBJ1-1, with D perhaps TRBD1 (6 bases). CDR1 is SGHAT, CDR2 FQNNGV, per germline. CDR3 length: 15 residues. The V and J ends lost 1 base and 4 bases respectively, with 13 bases between them. CDR3 sequence: CASSLVGGQSTEAFF. In DNA, the CDR3 is TGTGCCAGCAGCTTAGTTGGGGGGCAGAGCACTGAAGCTTTCTTT. The full variable domain, with the rest looked up from reference TRBV11-2 and TRBJ1-1, is EAGVAQSPRYKIIEKRQSVAFWCNPISGHATLYWYQQILGQGPKLLIQFQNNGVVDDSQLPKDRFSAERLKGVDSTLKIQPAKLEDSAVYLCASSLVGGQSTEAFFGQGTRLTVV.

This clonotype was observed a single time. V usage is TRBV18 and J usage is TRBJ1-1; D remains unclear. The CDR3 runs 17 residues. Trimming removed 5 bases at V and 0 bases at J, with 19 bases between. Germline-derived CDR1 and CDR2 are KGHSH and LQKENI. CDR3 residues: CASSNQNPEIMNTEAFF. CDR3 nucleotides: TGTGCCAGCTCAAACCAAAATCCAGAAATCATGAACACTGAAGCTTTCTTT. Using reference TRBV18 and TRBJ1-1 for the parts outside the CDR3, the full variable domain is NAGVMQNPRHLVRRRGQEARLRCSPMKGHSHVYWYRQLPEEGLKFMVYLQKENIIDESGMPKERFSAEFPKEGPSILRIQQVVRGDSAAYFCASSNQNPEIMNTEAFFGQGTRLTVV.

This clonotype was found a few times. The rearrangement uses TRBV29-1 and TRBJ2-3; possibly TRBD1 for D (5 bases). The CDR3 is 13 amino acids. CDR1 is SQVTM and CDR2 is ANQGSEA in the germline V gene. V was cut by 4 bases and J by 7 bases, with 15 bases left in between. The CDR3 region has the DNA TGCAGCGTTGTGACAGTCTCACTAAATACGCAGTATTTT. This sequence encodes CSVVTVSLNTQYF.

This clonotype was observed at least ten times. CDR3 bases: TGTGCCAGCCGGAATAGAGAATTTTATTCACCCCTCCACTTT. Protein product: CASRNREFYSPLHF. J is TRBJ1-6 and V is TRBV28, with unresolved D. The CDR3 loop spans 14 amino acids. With 8 bases removed from V and 8 bases from J, the gap between germline ends came to 16 bases. CDR1 and CDR2 (germline): MDHEN, SYDVKM.

This clonotype was observed at least ten times. V is TRBV12-3 or TRBV12-4 and J is TRBJ1-2, with D perhaps matching TRBD1 (5 bases). The CDR3 sequence is 12 residues long. Trimming pared 5 bases from V and 8 bases from J, leaving 12 bases between. The CDR3 DNA follows: TGTGCCAGCAGTCATGGGGGTCTGGGCTACACCTTC. This translates into CASSHGGLGYTF.

The V gene is TRBV28, the J gene TRBJ2-7; D is unresolved. This CDR3 comprises 16 residues. Trimming stripped 5 bases from V and 2 bases from J, with 19 bases between. Germline values: CDR1 MDHEN, CDR2 SYDVKM. CDR3 sequence (DNA): TGTGCCAGCAGTCCCCGGGCTAGGGCCTTTCCCTACGAGCAGTACGTC. Translation gives CASSPRARAFPYEQYV.

J is TRBJ2-1 and V is TRBV2; TRBD1 agrees at 10 bases. This CDR3 contains 16 residues. V lost 1 base, J lost 10 bases, and 10 bases stayed unmatched. The germline V gene has CDR1 SNHLY and CDR2 FYNNEI. Here the CDR3 reads CASSEGDWTGGREQFF. For the CDR3, the DNA is TGTGCCAGCAGTGAAGGCGATTGGACAGGGGGACGCGAGCAGTTCTTC.

V is TRBV7-2 and J is TRBJ2-4; D not resolved. The CDR3 length is 14 residues. Per the germline V gene, CDR1 is SGHTA and CDR2 is FQGNSA. The V and J ends lost 3 bases and 3 bases respectively, with 9 bases between them. CDR3 in amino acids: CASSLSSFKNIQYF. The CDR3 DNA follows: TGTGCCAGCAGCTTGTCCAGCTTCAAAAACATTCAGTACTTC.

V usage is TRBV23-1 and J usage is TRBJ2-1; TRBD2 matches at 11 bases. TRBV23-1 is reported as an ORF; its role is uncertain. The CDR3 is 15 residues long. V gave up 5 bases and J gave up 7 bases; unmatched junction bases: 7. CDR3 bases: TGCGCCAGCAGTTACACTAGCGGGAGCCTAAATGAGCAGTTCTTC. The encoded protein is CASSYTSGSLNEQFF.

This clonotype was seen at least ten times. The J gene is TRBJ2-3, the V gene TRBV7-8, with 11 bases matching TRBD2. There are 20 residues in the CDR3. Germline V lookup: CDR1 SGHVS, CDR2 FQNEAQ. The V gene end was trimmed by 5 bases and the J gene end by 0 bases; junction bases not matched to a gene: 16. The CDR3 DNA reads TGTGCCAGCAGCGCCCGGGTAGCGGGGGGGCCCATGACTAGCACAGATACGCAGTATTTT. As protein: CASSARVAGGPMTSTDTQYF.

The rearrangement links TRBV3-1 to TRBJ2-1; TRBD2 agrees at 10 bases. This CDR3 region has 15 residues. Germline CDR1 is LGHDT and CDR2 is YNNKEL (reference sequence). The V segment lost 7 bases and the J segment 3 bases; nucleotides outside the gene matches: 6. The CDR3 spells CASTLAGAGYNEQFF. CDR3 DNA sequence: TGTGCCAGCACCCTAGCGGGAGCGGGCTACAATGAGCAGTTCTTC.

The V gene is TRBV28, the J gene TRBJ2-4, with TRBD2 as a possible D gene (7 bases). This CDR3 comprises 15 residues. Germline-derived CDR1 and CDR2 are MDHEN and SYDVKM. Between the trimmed V and J ends, which lost 7 bases and 3 bases, there was a span of 16 bases. The chain's CDR3 is CASISGGLDKNIQYF. DNA for the CDR3: TGTGCCAGCATCTCGGGGGGCCTAGACAAAAACATTCAGTACTTC.

The rearrangement joins TRBV12-3 or TRBV12-4 to TRBJ1-2; tentative D call: TRBD1 (6 bases). The CDR3 loop spans 12 amino acids. V lost 5 bases and J lost 8, with 12 bases in between. The CDR3 here is CASSQDRSGYTF. The CDR3 DNA reads as TGTGCCAGCAGTCAAGACAGGAGCGGCTACACCTTC.

This clonotype has more than one count but fewer than ten. The chain combines TRBV18 with TRBJ2-3; unclear D gene. The germline CDR1 and CDR2 sequences are KGHSH and LQKENI. V was cut by 6 bases and J by 2 bases, with 9 bases left in between. The CDR3 is 13 residues long. The CDR3 reads CASSDLSTDTQYF. The CDR3 coding sequence is TGTGCCAGCTCCGACCTATCCACAGATACGCAGTATTTT.

This clonotype was seen more than once but under ten times. The chain carries TRBV20-1 and TRBJ2-3; D is ambiguous. Deletions cut 3 bases from V and 2 bases from J, with 3 bases between. The CDR3 has 11 residues. Germline CDR1 is DFQATT and CDR2 is SNEGSKA (reference sequence). The DNA of the CDR3 is TGCAGTGCTAGGAACACAGATACGCAGTATTTT. Protein product: CSARNTDTQYF.

The chain links TRBV6-1 to TRBJ1-2; maybe TRBD1 (5 bases). Germline CDR1 and CDR2: MNHNS and SASEGT. V was pared by 6 bases and J by 7 bases, with 15 bases between. The CDR3 length is 13 residues. CDR3 DNA: TGTGCCAGCAGAATCGACGGGACTCGTGGCTACACCTTC. Amino acid sequence: CASRIDGTRGYTF.

The V and J genes are TRBV6-5 and TRBJ2-3; TRBD2 matches 7 bases. The germline V gene has CDR1 MNHEY and CDR2 SVGAGI. The CDR3 spans 16 residues. The trim removed 0 bases at V and 5 bases at J, leaving 8 bases unmatched. The CDR3 DNA reads as TGTGCCAGCAGTTACTCCCGGACTAGTGGCGGAGATACGCAGTATTTT. It encodes CASSYSRTSGGDTQYF.

This clonotype came up a few times. This chain connects TRBV4-2 to TRBJ2-3; no firm D call. The germline V gene has CDR1 LGHNA and CDR2 YNFKEQ. V was shortened by 0 bases and J by 4 bases, with 11 bases between the two germline ends. The CDR3 is 15 residues long. The CDR3 nucleotides are TGTGCCAGCAGCCAAGATGCTCTGATCGCAGATACGCAGTATTTT. It encodes CASSQDALIADTQYF.

This clonotype turned up a few times. The CDR3: CASSELVGEQYF. The CDR3 nucleotides are TGCGCCAGCAGTGAATTGGTGGGGGAGCAGTACTTC. The chain combines TRBV10-1 with TRBJ2-7; D remains unclear. The CDR3 runs 12 residues. Germline V gene sequence: CDR1 WNHNN, CDR2 SYGVQD (reference sequence). Trimming pared 3 bases from V and 7 bases from J, leaving 10 bases between.

The genes are TRBV6-1 and TRBJ2-3; D remains ambiguous. This CDR3 has 13 amino acids. Trimming pared 0 bases from V and 3 bases from J, leaving 4 bases between. CDR1 is MNHNS and CDR2 is SASEGT in the germline V gene. CDR3 residues: CASSEALTDTQYF. CDR3 sequence (DNA): TGTGCCAGCAGTGAAGCTCTAACAGATACGCAGTATTTT.

This clonotype came up a few times. The chain carries TRBV12-3 or TRBV12-4 and TRBJ1-1; D remains ambiguous. The CDR3 runs 14 residues. Trimming took off 5 bases at V and 6 bases at J, with 16 bases between the two ends. The DNA of the CDR3 is TGTGCCAGCAGTAACGGCCGGACCGAATCTGAAGCTTTCTTT. Translated: CASSNGRTESEAFF.

This chain links TRBV29-1 with TRBJ2-1; 8 positions match TRBD2. Germline lookup yields CDR1 SQVTM and CDR2 ANQGSEA. V shed 7 bases, J shed 8 bases, and the junction held 13 bases outside the gene matches. The CDR3 has 14 residues. For the CDR3, the DNA is TGCAGCGCCCCGGGGGGGGGTCCCGGGGATGAGCAGTTCTTC. It encodes CSAPGGGPGDEQFF.

The V and J genes are TRBV5-1 and TRBJ2-6; 8 bases align to TRBD1. The CDR3 is 18 amino acids. Per germline, CDR1 SGHRS and CDR2 YFSETQ. V trimming: 0 bases; J trimming: 2 bases; junction bases outside the gene matches: 7. The CDR3 DNA reads as TGCGCCAGCAGCTTGGTTCAGGGGGCACCCACTGGGGCCAACGTCCTGACTTTC. It translates to CASSLVQGAPTGANVLTF.

V is TRBV6-2 or TRBV6-3 and J is TRBJ2-7; no reliable D call. Germline V lookup: CDR1 MNHEY, CDR2 SVGEGT. There are 13 residues in the CDR3. The V and J ends lost 5 bases and 2 bases respectively, with 10 bases between them. CDR3 coding DNA: TGTGCCAGCAGTCCGGACGAAACCTACGAGCAGTACGTC. It is translated as CASSPDETYEQYV.

CDR3 loop: CASSYLDRQAAQYF. The DNA of the CDR3 is TGTGCCAGCAGTTACCTTGACAGGCAAGCGGCCCAGTACTTC. The rearrangement joins TRBV6-5 to TRBJ2-5, with a possible D match to TRBD1 (6 bases). From germline, CDR1 is MNHEY and CDR2 SVGAGI. The CDR3 extends over 14 amino acids. V dropped 2 bases and J dropped 9 bases, with 16 bases sitting between them.